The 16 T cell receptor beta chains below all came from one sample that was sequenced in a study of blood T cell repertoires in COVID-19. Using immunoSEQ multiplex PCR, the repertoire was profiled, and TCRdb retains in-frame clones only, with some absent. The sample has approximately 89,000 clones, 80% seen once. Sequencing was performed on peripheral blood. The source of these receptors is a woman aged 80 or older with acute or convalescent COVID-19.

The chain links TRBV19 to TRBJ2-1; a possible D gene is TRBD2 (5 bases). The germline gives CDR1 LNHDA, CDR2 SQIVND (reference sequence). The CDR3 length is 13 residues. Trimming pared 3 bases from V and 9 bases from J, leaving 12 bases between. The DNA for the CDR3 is TGTGCCAGTAGTATGCTAGCAACAAGTGAGCAGTTCTTC. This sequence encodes CASSMLATSEQFF.

CDR3 residues: CASSQGAAGGPTGANVLTF. The CDR3 DNA reads as TGTGCCAGCAGCCAAGGGGCGGCGGGAGGGCCGACTGGGGCCAACGTCCTGACTTTC. The rearrangement links TRBV4-2 to TRBJ2-6, with 9 bases identical to TRBD2. From germline, CDR1 is LGHNA and CDR2 YNFKEQ. There are 19 residues in the CDR3. The ends lost 1 base at V and 2 bases at J; junction bases unmatched: 9.

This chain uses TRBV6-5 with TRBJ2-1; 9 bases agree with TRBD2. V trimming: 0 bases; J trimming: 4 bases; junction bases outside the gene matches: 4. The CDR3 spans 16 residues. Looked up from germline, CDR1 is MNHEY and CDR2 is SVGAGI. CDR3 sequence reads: CASSYSSLAGYNEQFF. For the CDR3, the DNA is TGTGCCAGCAGTTACTCGAGCCTAGCGGGATACAATGAGCAGTTCTTC.

CDR3 sequence: CASSDPSGSSYNEQFF. CDR3 DNA: TGTGCCAGCAGTGATCCTAGCGGGAGCTCCTACAATGAGCAGTTCTTC. V gene TRBV2 combines with J gene TRBJ2-1; 10 nucleotides match TRBD2. Unmatched junction bases numbered 2, after V lost 3 bases and J lost 0 bases. The CDR3 is 16 amino acids. Germline V gene data show CDR1 as SNHLY and CDR2 as FYNNEI.

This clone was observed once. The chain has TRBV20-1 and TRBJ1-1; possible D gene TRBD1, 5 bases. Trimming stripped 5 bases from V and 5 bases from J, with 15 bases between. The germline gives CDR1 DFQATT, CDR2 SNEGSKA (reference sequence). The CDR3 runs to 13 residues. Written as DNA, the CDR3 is TGCAGTGCTGGTGCAGGGCATTGGACTGAAGCTTTCTTT. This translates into CSAGAGHWTEAFF.

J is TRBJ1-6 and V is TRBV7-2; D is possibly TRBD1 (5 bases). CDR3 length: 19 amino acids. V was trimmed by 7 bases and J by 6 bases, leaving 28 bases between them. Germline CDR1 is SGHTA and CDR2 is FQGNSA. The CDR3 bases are TGTGCCAGCAACGAACGGGGGAACAACTTGGGACCGTCTAATTCACCCCTCCACTTT. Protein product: CASNERGNNLGPSNSPLHF.

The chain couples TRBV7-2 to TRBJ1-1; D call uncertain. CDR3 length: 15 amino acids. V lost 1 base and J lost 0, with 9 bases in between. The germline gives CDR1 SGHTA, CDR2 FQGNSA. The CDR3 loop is CASSLGRRVNTEAFF. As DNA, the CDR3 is TGTGCCAGCAGCTTAGGGCGGCGGGTGAACACTGAAGCTTTCTTT.

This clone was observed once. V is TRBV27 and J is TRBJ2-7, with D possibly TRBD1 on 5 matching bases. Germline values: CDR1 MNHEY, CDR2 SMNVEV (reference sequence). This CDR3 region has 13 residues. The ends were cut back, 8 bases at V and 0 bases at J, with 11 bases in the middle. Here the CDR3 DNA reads TGTGCCAGCGCAGACAGAACCTCCTACGAGCAGTACTTC. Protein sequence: CASADRTSYEQYF.

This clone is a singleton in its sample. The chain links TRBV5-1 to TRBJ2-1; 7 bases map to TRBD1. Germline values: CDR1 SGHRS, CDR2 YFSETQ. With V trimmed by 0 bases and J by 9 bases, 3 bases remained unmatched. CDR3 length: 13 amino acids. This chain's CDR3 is CASSLGDSPEQFF. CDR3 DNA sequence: TGCGCCAGCAGCTTGGGGGACAGCCCTGAGCAGTTCTTC.

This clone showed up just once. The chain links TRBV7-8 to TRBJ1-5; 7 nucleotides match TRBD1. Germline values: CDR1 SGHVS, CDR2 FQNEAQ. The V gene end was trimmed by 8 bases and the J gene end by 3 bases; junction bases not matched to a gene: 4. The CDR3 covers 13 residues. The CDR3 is CASQDRLNQPQHF. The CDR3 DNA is TGTGCCAGCCAGGACAGGCTCAATCAGCCCCAGCATTTT.

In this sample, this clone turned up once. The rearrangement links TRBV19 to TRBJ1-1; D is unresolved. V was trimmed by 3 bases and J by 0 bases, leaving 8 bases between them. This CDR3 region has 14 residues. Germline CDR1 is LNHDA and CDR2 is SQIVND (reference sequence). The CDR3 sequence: CASSITSVNTEAFF. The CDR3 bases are TGTGCCAGTAGTATCACGAGTGTGAACACTGAAGCTTTCTTT.

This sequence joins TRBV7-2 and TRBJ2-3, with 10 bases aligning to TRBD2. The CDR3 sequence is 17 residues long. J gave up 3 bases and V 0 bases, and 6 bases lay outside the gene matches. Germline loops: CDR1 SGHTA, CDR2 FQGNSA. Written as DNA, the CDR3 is TGTGCCAGCAGCTTAGCCTCTAGCGGGAGTATAACAGATACGCAGTATTTT. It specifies CASSLASSGSITDTQYF.

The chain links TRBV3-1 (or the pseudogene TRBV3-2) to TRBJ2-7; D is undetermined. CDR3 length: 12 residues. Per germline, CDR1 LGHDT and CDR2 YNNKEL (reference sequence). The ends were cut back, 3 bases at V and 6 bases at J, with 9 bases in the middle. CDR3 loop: CASSQRTAEQYF. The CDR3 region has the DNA TGTGCCAGCAGCCAGAGAACAGCCGAGCAGTACTTC.

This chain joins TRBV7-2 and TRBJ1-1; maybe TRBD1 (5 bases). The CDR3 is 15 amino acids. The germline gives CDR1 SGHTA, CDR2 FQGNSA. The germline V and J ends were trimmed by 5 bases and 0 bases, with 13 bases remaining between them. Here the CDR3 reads CASSPRQTMNTEAFF. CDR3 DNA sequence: TGTGCCAGCAGCCCTCGACAGACCATGAACACTGAAGCTTTCTTT.

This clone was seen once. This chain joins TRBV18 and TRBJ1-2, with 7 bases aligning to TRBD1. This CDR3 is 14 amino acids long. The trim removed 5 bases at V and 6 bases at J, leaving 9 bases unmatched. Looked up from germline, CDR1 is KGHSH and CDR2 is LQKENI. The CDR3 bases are TGTGCCAGCTCAGAAGACAGGGTAATTCATGGCTACACCTTC. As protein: CASSEDRVIHGYTF.

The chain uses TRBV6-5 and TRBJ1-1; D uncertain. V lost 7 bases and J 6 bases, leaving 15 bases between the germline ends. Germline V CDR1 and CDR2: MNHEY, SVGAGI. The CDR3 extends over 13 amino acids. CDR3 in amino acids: CASTSGRWAEAFF. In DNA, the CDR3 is TGTGCCAGCACCTCAGGCAGATGGGCTGAAGCTTTCTTT.